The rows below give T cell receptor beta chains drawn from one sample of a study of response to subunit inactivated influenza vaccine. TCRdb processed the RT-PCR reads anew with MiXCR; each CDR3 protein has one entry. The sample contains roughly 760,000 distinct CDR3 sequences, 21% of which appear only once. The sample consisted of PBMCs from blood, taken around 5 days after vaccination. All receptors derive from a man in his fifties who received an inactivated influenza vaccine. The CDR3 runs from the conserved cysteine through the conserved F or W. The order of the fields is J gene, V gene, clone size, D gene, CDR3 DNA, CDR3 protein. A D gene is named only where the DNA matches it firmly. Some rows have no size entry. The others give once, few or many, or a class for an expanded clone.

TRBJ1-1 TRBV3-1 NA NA TGTGCCAGCAGCCAAGTTAGCACTGAAGCTTTCTTT CASSQVSTEAFF
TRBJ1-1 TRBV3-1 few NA TGTGCCAGCAGCCATACGGGGGGATCCACTGAAGCTTTCTTT CASSHTGGSTEAFF
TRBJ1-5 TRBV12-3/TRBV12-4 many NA TGTGCCAGCAGCAGGGAGAGCAATCAGCCCCAGCATTTT CASSRESNQPQHF
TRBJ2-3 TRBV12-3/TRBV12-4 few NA TGTGCCAGCAGTTCAAGGGGGGGGAGTAGGGATACGCAGTATTTT CASSSRGGSRDTQYF
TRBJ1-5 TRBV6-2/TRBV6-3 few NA TGTGCCAGCAGTTACTGGCAGGGCCCCTTGGCCCAGCATTTT CASSYWQGPLAQHF
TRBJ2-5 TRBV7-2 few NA TGTGCCAGCAGCTTATGGGTCCGAGAGACCCAGTACTTC CASSLWVRETQYF
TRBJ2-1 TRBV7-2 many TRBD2 TGTGCCAGCAGGGGACTAGCGGGGGGGCTGGAGCAGTTCTTC CASRGLAGGLEQFF
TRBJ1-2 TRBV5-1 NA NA TGCGCCAGCAGCTTGGCCAAAGACGGGAACTATGGCTACACCTTC CASSLAKDGNYGYTF
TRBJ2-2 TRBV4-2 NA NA TGTGCCAGCAGCCTGACGGACGCGACGAACACCGGGGAGCTGTTTTTT CASSLTDATNTGELFF
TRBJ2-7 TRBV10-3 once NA TGTGCCATCGGTGTTAGTTCCGAGCAGTACTTC CAIGVSSEQYF
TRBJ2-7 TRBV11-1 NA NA TGTGCCAGCAGCAGGGACCTCGGCGAGCAGTACTTC CASSRDLGEQYF